The entry below gives a single T cell receptor beta chain sequence along with its context. The data were produced by immunoSEQ multiplex PCR, yet TCRdb's version contains in-frame clones alone and is incomplete. The table has some 87,000 clones, roughly nine tenths seen once. Looked up from germline, CDR1 is MDHEN and CDR2 is SYDVKM. The CDR3 runs 13 residues. Trimming cost V 5 bases and J 7 bases, with 14 bases left between them. The sample belongs to a study of T cell responses to AZD1222 COVID-19 vaccine. The chain employs TRBV28 and TRBJ2-5; maybe TRBD2 (7 bases). This specimen consisted of peripheral blood, obtained on day 0 of AZD1222 vaccination. The sequence derives from an adult in good health. Written as DNA, the CDR3 is TGTGCCAGCAGTAATGTGGGAGGGGGGACCCAGTACTTC. This encodes CASSNVGGGTQYF.